Listed here is a single TCR beta chain. What it recognizes is unknown. This record comes from a study of T cell clones after liver transplantation. For the study at large: TCRbeta sequencing after a pre-transplant mixed lymphocyte reaction identified graft-donor-reactive clones, later tracked in post-transplant blood.

Some clones are missing from TCRdb's copy, which holds only in-frame ones; the method was immunoSEQ multiplex PCR. The sample yields 45,000 to 55,000 clones, less than 85% seen once. Regarding the study as a whole: Post-transplant time points were not standardized, so conclusions are preliminary.

This CDR3 comprises 14 residues. J was trimmed by 5 bases and V by 2 bases; bases with no gene match: 4. Per the germline V gene, CDR1 is MDHEN and CDR2 is SYDVKM. The source was CD4+ T cells from blood, collected before liver transplant. V and J are TRBV28 and TRBJ2-3; 7 nucleotides line up with TRBD2. This TCR was recovered from a human donor who received a liver transplant. The CDR3 region is CASSLGGSLDTQYF. In DNA form, the CDR3 reads TGTGCCAGCAGTTTAGGCGGGAGCTTAGATACGCAGTATTTT.